Listed here are 18 T cell receptor beta chains from one sample, sequenced in a study of long-term antiretroviral therapy in people with HIV. Investigators performed immunoSEQ version v3.0 at survey level. The data were produced by immunoSEQ multiplex PCR, yet TCRdb's version contains in-frame clones alone and is incomplete. Among some 31,000 clones listed, 97% were seen once. Material: unsorted PBMCs, obtained 6.9 years after starting antiretroviral therapy. These TCRs come from a man younger than 40 with HIV.

Of note for this clone: The junction differs from germline at one of its ends, possibly a read error. CDR3 protein: CASSELPPGRTNF. In nucleotides, the CDR3 is TGTGCCAGCTCCGAACTACCCCCGGGACGGACGAACTTC. The chain couples TRBV27 to TRBJ2-7; D could derive from TRBD1 or TRBD2 (5 bases each). CDR1 MNHEY and CDR2 SMNVEV come from the germline V gene (reference sequence). The CDR3 covers 13 residues.

The chain employs TRBV4-1 and TRBJ1-1; no firm D call. Trimming left V 2 bases short and J 1 base short, with 11 bases between. The CDR3 consists of 15 residues. Germline CDR1 is MGHRA and CDR2 is YSYEKL. DNA of the CDR3: TGCGCCAGCAGCCAAAAGGCGCTAGCGAACACTGAAGCTTTCTTT. It specifies CASSQKALANTEAFF.

This chain uses TRBV4-2 with TRBJ1-1, with a weak D call TRBD1 (6 bases). In germline, CDR1 is LGHNA, CDR2 YNFKEQ. The CDR3 loop spans 12 amino acids. V dropped 4 bases and J dropped 7 bases, with 10 bases sitting between them. The CDR3 DNA sequence: TGTGCCAGCAGCCTTTCAGGGGATGAAGCTTTCTTT. Its translation is CASSLSGDEAFF.

This chain joins TRBV7-3 and TRBJ2-1, with 13 bases that match TRBD2. This CDR3 spans 16 amino acids. After removal of 4 bases from V and 4 bases from J, the junction contained 4 bases not matched to a gene. Germline assignment: CDR1 SGHTA and CDR2 FQGTGA. As DNA, the CDR3 is TGTGCCAGCAGCTCTGGGACTAGCGGGAAGTACAATGAGCAGTTCTTC. Encoded protein: CASSSGTSGKYNEQFF.

The CDR3 region is CASSLFVTGGVGYTF. The CDR3 nucleotides are TGTGCCAGCAGCTTGTTCGTGACAGGGGGTGTTGGCTACACCTTC. The chain has TRBV5-6 and TRBJ1-2; 9 nucleotides agree with TRBD1. CDR3 length equals 15 residues. Germline CDR1 is SGHDT and CDR2 is YYEEEE. V dropped 1 base and J dropped 7; count of bases not matched to a gene: 8.

This chain joins TRBV14 and TRBJ2-1, with D hard to call. V gave up 0 bases and J gave up 2 bases, with 11 bases separating them. From germline, CDR1 is SGHDN and CDR2 FVKESK. The CDR3 has 16 residues. This CDR3 is CASSQDSLSPYNEQFF. CDR3 DNA sequence: TGTGCCAGCAGCCAAGATAGTCTCAGTCCCTACAATGAGCAGTTCTTC.

V usage is TRBV7-9 and J usage is TRBJ1-1, with no clear D. Germline values: CDR1 SEHNR, CDR2 FQNEAQ (reference sequence). Trimming left V 5 bases short and J 11 bases short, with 18 bases between. This CDR3 is built from 13 residues. The CDR3 sequence is CASSAQGLRYAFF. In DNA, the CDR3 is TGTGCCAGCAGCGCCCAAGGTCTGAGGTATGCTTTCTTT.

The chain combines TRBV4-1 with TRBJ1-2, with TRBD1 matching over 7 bases. This CDR3 has 16 residues. The junction had 11 bases not matched to a gene; V was cut back by 5 bases and J by 2 bases. Germline V gene lookup returns CDR1 MGHRA and CDR2 YSYEKL. CDR3 coding DNA: TGCGCCAGCAGCAAAAGCCCCACAGGGGCCAACTATGGCTACACCTTC. Translation: CASSKSPTGANYGYTF.

The V and J genes are TRBV7-3 and TRBJ2-1; D might be TRBD2 (6 bases). Germline CDR1 SGHTA, CDR2 FQGTGA. This CDR3 contains 14 residues. V dropped 3 bases and J dropped 5 bases, with 11 bases sitting between them. CDR3 residues: CASSFIGGDNEQFF. As DNA, the CDR3 is TGTGCCAGCAGCTTTATAGGAGGGGACAATGAGCAGTTCTTC. The whole variable domain, filled in from reference TRBV7-3 and TRBJ2-1, reads GAGVSQTPSNKVTEKGKYVELRCDPISGHTALYWYRQSLGQGPEFLIYFQGTGAADDSGLPNDRFFAVRPEGSVSTLKIQRTERGDSAVYLCASSFIGGDNEQFFGPGTRLTVL.

V usage is TRBV4-3 and J usage is TRBJ1-2; 8 positions match TRBD1. Losses at the gene ends were 4 bases for V and 4 bases for J; bases not matched to a gene: 8. This CDR3 spans 15 amino acids. From germline, CDR1 is LGHNA and CDR2 YSLEER. The CDR3, as DNA: TGCGCCAGCAGCCCCCGACAGGGGTCAAGCTATGGCTACACCTTC. Translated, it gives CASSPRQGSSYGYTF.

There are a few counts of this clone. The gene calls are TRBV2 and TRBJ2-7; 14 nucleotides line up with TRBD2. V gave up 4 bases and J gave up 4 bases; unmatched junction bases: 3. Germline V gene data show CDR1 as SNHLY and CDR2 as FYNNEI. The CDR3 loop spans 15 amino acids. The chain's CDR3 is CASSGLAGGLYEQYF. CDR3 nucleotide sequence: TGTGCCAGCAGTGGACTAGCGGGAGGGCTATACGAGCAGTACTTC.

V usage is TRBV7-6 and J usage is TRBJ1-1, with D possibly TRBD1 on 5 matching bases. Trimming left V 1 base short and J 4 bases short, with 13 bases between. The CDR3 loop spans 15 amino acids. Germline CDR1 is SGHVS and CDR2 is FNYEAQ. The CDR3 region has the DNA TGTGCCAGCAGCTTAGGGTGGGGGGGTTCCACTGAAGCTTTCTTT. Translating gives CASSLGWGGSTEAFF. Looking up the rest from reference TRBV7-6 and TRBJ1-1 gives the full variable domain: GAGVSQSPRYKVTKRGQDVALRCDPISGHVSLYWYRQALGQGPEFLTYFNYEAQQDKSGLPNDRFSAERPEGSISTLTIQRTEQRDSAMYRCASSLGWGGSTEAFFGQGTRLTVV.

CDR3 sequence reads: CASSLESTGSGANVLTF. The DNA for the CDR3 is TGTGCCAGCAGCTTAGAGAGTACAGGCTCTGGGGCCAACGTCCTGACTTTC. V and J are TRBV7-9 and TRBJ2-6; weak D call: TRBD1 (5 bases). Trimming stripped 1 base from V and 0 bases from J, with 10 bases between. This CDR3 comprises 17 residues. Germline V CDR1 and CDR2: SEHNR, FQNEAQ (reference sequence).

This chain links TRBV5-4 with TRBJ1-1, with D unclear. Trimming shortened V by 0 bases and J by 8 bases, and 11 bases separated the two germline ends. This CDR3 region has 13 residues. Germline V gene lookup returns CDR1 SGHNT and CDR2 YYREEE (reference sequence). CDR3 loop: CASSLVQGSEAFF. In nucleotides, the CDR3 is TGTGCCAGCAGCTTGGTTCAAGGGTCCGAAGCTTTCTTT.

The J gene is TRBJ2-7, the V gene TRBV7-9; D perhaps matches TRBD2 (6 bases). The germline gives CDR1 SEHNR, CDR2 FQNEAQ (reference sequence). This CDR3 region has 14 residues. The ends were cut back, 5 bases at V and 4 bases at J, with 15 bases in the middle. The CDR3 loop is CASSPVRGLYEQYF. CDR3 in DNA: TGTGCCAGCAGCCCCGTGCGGGGCCTTTACGAGCAGTACTTC.

V usage is TRBV19 and J usage is TRBJ1-5; D perhaps matches TRBD1 (6 bases). Trimming cost V 5 bases and J 2 bases, with 16 bases left between them. Germline assignment: CDR1 LNHDA and CDR2 SQIVND (reference sequence). This CDR3 is 16 amino acids long. CDR3 DNA sequence: TGTGCCAGTAGTCTCGTTGACAGGCTGCGCAATCAGCCCCAGCATTTT. Its translation is CASSLVDRLRNQPQHF.

The chain joins TRBV5-4 to TRBJ2-5, with a possible D match to TRBD2 (6 bases). The germline V and J ends were trimmed by 2 bases and 1 base, with 6 bases remaining between them. The CDR3 extends over 13 amino acids. Germline CDR1 is SGHNT and CDR2 is YYREEE (reference sequence). The CDR3 DNA reads as TGTGCCAGCAGCTTCGGGGGCCAAGAGACCCAGTACTTC. It is translated as CASSFGGQETQYF.

The gene calls are TRBV7-9 and TRBJ2-1; no definite D call. The germline gives CDR1 SEHNR, CDR2 FQNEAQ (reference sequence). The CDR3 spans 15 residues. V shed 5 bases and J shed 8 bases, with 19 bases lying between them. CDR3 coding DNA: TGTGCCAGCAGCCCCCTGGGGAAAGGGAACGATGAGCAGTTCTTC. Amino acid sequence: CASSPLGKGNDEQFF.